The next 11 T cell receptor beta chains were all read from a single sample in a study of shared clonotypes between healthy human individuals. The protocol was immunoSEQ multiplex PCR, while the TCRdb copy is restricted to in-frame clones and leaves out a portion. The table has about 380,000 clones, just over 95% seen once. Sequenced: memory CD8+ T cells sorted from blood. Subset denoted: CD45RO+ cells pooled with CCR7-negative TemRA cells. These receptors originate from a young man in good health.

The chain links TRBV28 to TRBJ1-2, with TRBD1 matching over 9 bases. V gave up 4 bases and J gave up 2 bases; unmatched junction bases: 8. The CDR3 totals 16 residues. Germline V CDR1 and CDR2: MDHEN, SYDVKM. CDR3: CASSSPGTGKNYGYTF. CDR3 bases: TGTGCCAGCAGTTCTCCCGGGACAGGGAAGAACTATGGCTACACCTTC.

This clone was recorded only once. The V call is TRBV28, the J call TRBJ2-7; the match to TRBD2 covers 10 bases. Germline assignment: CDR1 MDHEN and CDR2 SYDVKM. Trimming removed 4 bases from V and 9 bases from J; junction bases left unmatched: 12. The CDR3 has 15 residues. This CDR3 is CASSYRPSGGLGQYF. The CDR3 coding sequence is TGTGCCAGCAGTTACCGCCCTAGCGGGGGCCTCGGGCAGTACTTC.

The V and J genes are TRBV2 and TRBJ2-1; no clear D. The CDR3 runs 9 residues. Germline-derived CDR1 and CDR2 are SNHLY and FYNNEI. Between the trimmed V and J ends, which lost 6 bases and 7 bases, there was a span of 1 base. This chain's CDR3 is CASRNEQFF. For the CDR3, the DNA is TGTGCCAGCAGAAATGAGCAGTTCTTC.

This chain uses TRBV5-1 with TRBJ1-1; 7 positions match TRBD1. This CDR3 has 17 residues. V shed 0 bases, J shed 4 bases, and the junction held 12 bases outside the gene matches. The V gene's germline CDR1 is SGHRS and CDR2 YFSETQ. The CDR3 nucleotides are TGCGCCAGCAGCTTGGCCGGGGAGGGGGCGCCGAGCACTGAAGCTTTCTTT. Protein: CASSLAGEGAPSTEAFF.

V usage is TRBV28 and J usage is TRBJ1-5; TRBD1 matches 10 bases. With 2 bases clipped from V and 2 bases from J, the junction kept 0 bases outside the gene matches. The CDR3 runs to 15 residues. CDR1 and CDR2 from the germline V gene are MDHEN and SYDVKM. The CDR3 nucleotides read TGTGCCAGCAGTTTAGACAGGGGGCGCAATCAGCCCCAGCATTTT. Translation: CASSLDRGRNQPQHF.

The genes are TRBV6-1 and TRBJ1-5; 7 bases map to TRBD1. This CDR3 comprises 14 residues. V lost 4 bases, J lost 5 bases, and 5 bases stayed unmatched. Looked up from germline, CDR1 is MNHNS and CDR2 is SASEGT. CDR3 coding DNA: TGTGCCAGCAGTGTCCGGGACAGTGATCAGCCCCAGCATTTT. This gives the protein CASSVRDSDQPQHF.

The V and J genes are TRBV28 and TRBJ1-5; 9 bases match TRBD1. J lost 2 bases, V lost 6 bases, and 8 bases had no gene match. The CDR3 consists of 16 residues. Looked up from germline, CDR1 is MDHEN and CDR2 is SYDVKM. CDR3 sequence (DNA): TGTGCCAGCAGGTACACAGGGGGCGCCGGCAATCAGCCCCAGCATTTT. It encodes CASRYTGGAGNQPQHF.

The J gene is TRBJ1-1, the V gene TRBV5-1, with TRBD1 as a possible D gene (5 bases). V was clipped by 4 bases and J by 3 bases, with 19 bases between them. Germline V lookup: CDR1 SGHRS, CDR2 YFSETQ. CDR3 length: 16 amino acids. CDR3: CASSAAAGRGDTEAFF. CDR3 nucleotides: TGCGCCAGCAGCGCCGCCGCGGGGAGGGGAGACACTGAAGCTTTCTTT.

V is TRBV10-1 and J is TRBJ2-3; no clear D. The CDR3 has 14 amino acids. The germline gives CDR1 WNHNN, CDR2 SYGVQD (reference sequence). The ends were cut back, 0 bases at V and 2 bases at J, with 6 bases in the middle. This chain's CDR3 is CASSESLFTDTQYF. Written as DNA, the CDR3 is TGCGCCAGCAGTGAGTCCCTATTCACAGATACGCAGTATTTT.

The CDR3 DNA is TGTGCCAGCAGCTCCGACGTAAGGGAAGGGCAGTACTTC. The encoded protein is CASSSDVREGQYF. The chain joins TRBV5-4 to TRBJ2-7; D gene unclear. The V gene's germline CDR1 is SGHNT and CDR2 YYREEE (reference sequence). The CDR3 spans 13 residues. With 3 bases removed from V and 9 bases from J, the gap between germline ends came to 16 bases.

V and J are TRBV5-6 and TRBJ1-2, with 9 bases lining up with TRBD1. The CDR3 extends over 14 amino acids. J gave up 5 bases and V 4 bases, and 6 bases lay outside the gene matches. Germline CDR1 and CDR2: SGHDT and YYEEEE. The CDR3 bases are TGTGCCAGCAGCCCCCCGGGACAGGGTTATGGCTACACCTTC. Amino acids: CASSPPGQGYGYTF.